The 20 T cell receptor beta chains below come from one sample, sequenced in a study of CD8 T cells in Susac syndrome. An input of about 0.5 to 1 ug of RNA was subjected to reverse transcription using random hexamers. TCRdb redid the calling of the immunoSEQ multiplex PCR reads with MiXCR, one entry per CDR3 protein. The sample carries fewer than 80,000 distinct CDR3 sequences, about 95% recorded once. Sequencing input: CD8+ T cells from PBMCs. The receptors come from a human donor in good health.

The genes are TRBV6-1 and TRBJ2-5, with D uncertain. V was pared by 8 bases and J by 2 bases, with 12 bases between. CDR3 length equals 13 residues. CDR1 and CDR2 from the germline V gene are MNHNS and SASEGT. The CDR3, as DNA: TGTGCCAGCCTCTTCGTGGAACAAGAGACCCAGTACTTC. The encoded protein is CASLFVEQETQYF.

This chain connects TRBV28 to TRBJ1-1, with D unclear. Trimming took 4 bases from V and 1 from J, leaving 13 bases between them. The germline gives CDR1 MDHEN, CDR2 SYDVKM. The CDR3 is 15 amino acids. The CDR3 bases are TGTGCCAGCAGTTCTGAACAGTGGGAGAACACTGAAGCTTTCTTT. Translated: CASSSEQWENTEAFF. The variable domain in full, completed from reference TRBV28 and TRBJ1-1, reads DVKVTQSSRYLVKRTGEKVFLECVQDMDHENMFWYRQDPGLGLRLIYFSYDVKMKEKGDIPEGYSVSREKKERFSLILESASTNQTSMYLCASSSEQWENTEAFFGQGTRLTVV.

This sequence joins TRBV20-1 and TRBJ2-7; TRBD2 matches 8 bases. Germline V gene lookup returns CDR1 DFQATT and CDR2 SNEGSKA (reference sequence). V shed 0 bases, J shed 7 bases, and the junction held 14 bases outside the gene matches. The CDR3 is 16 amino acids. This CDR3 is CSARDNSGGVWREQYF. In DNA, the CDR3 is TGCAGTGCTAGAGATAACTCGGGGGGGGTGTGGCGAGAGCAGTACTTC.

This clonotype came up once. The chain is built from TRBV4-1 and TRBJ1-1; maybe TRBD1 (5 bases). Trimming stripped 0 bases from V and 5 bases from J, with 16 bases between. CDR1 and CDR2 (germline): MGHRA, YSYEKL. This CDR3 has 16 amino acids. The CDR3 nucleotides are TGCGCCAGCAGCCAAGAAGGTTCAGGGTCTGGAACTGAAGCTTTCTTT. Translating it yields CASSQEGSGSGTEAFF.

V usage is TRBV5-6 and J usage is TRBJ2-2; D not certain. The CDR3 consists of 16 residues. V was trimmed by 3 bases and J by 1 base, leaving 13 bases between them. Germline CDR1 SGHDT, CDR2 YYEEEE. CDR3 DNA: TGTGCCAGCAGCTCGATGACGGTGAAGAACACCGGGGAGCTGTTTTTT. Its translation: CASSSMTVKNTGELFF.

This clonotype was detected a few times. This chain joins TRBV4-1 and TRBJ2-7; D is uncertain. The germline V and J ends were trimmed by 6 bases and 5 bases, with 8 bases remaining between them. The CDR3 runs to 11 residues. Germline CDR1 reads MGHRA; CDR2 reads YSYEKL. For the CDR3, the DNA is TGCGCCAGCAGAGAAGGGAACGAGCAGTACTTC. Amino acid sequence: CASREGNEQYF.

V usage is TRBV25-1 and J usage is TRBJ2-5, with a possible D match to TRBD1 (6 bases). Germline values: CDR1 MGHDK, CDR2 SYGVNS. V dropped 3 bases and J dropped 0 bases, with 8 bases sitting between them. The CDR3 is made up of 14 amino acids. CDR3: CASSDRGYQETQYF. The CDR3 region has the DNA TGTGCCAGCAGTGACAGGGGTTACCAAGAGACCCAGTACTTC.

The rearrangement links TRBV7-9 to TRBJ2-1, with D uncertain. Trimming took 6 bases from V and 2 from J, leaving 17 bases between them. The CDR3 is 16 residues long. Germline CDR1 and CDR2: SEHNR and FQNEAQ (reference sequence). The CDR3 DNA follows: TGTGCCAGCAGTTCCACGCGGATGGGGACCTACAATGAGCAGTTCTTC. Protein: CASSSTRMGTYNEQFF.

With regard to this clonotype: An end of the junction does not agree with germline; a read error may underlie this. J is TRBJ1-1 and V is TRBV5-6; D is uncertain. Per germline, CDR1 SGHDT and CDR2 YYEEEE. The CDR3 contains 11 residues. The CDR3 sequence is CASSFSTESFF. Written as DNA, the CDR3 is TGTGCCAGCAGCTTCAGTACTGAATCTTTCTTT. The variable domain in full, completed from reference TRBV5-6 and TRBJ1-1, reads DAGVTQSPTHLIKTRGQQVTLRCSPKSGHDTVSWYQQALGQGPQFIFQYYEEEERQRGNFPDRFSGHQFPNYSSELNVNALLLGDSALYLCASSFSTESFFGQGTRLTVV.

The V and J genes are TRBV3-1 and TRBJ1-1; 8 positions agree with TRBD1. Germline CDR1 reads LGHDT; CDR2 reads YNNKEL (reference sequence). The CDR3 length is 15 residues. Germline trimming cut 4 bases from V and 2 bases from J; bases unmatched to any gene: 6. The CDR3 here is CASSPPTGANTEAFF. The CDR3 DNA follows: TGTGCCAGCAGCCCCCCGACAGGGGCCAACACTGAAGCTTTCTTT.

The chain joins TRBV7-9 to TRBJ2-3; D is ambiguous. This CDR3 has 13 residues. V lost 1 base and J lost 4, with 6 bases in between. Germline CDR1 reads SEHNR; CDR2 reads FQNEAQ (reference sequence). CDR3 loop: CASSLVSPDTQYF. The DNA for the CDR3 is TGTGCCAGCAGCTTAGTTAGTCCAGATACGCAGTATTTT.

CDR3 in amino acids: CASSQGDLPLHF. For the CDR3, the DNA is TGTGCCAGCAGCCAAGGGGACCTCCCCCTCCACTTT. The V and J genes are TRBV14 and TRBJ1-6; a possible D gene is TRBD1 (5 bases). V was trimmed by 1 base and J by 13 bases, leaving 8 bases between them. Germline V lookup: CDR1 SGHDN, CDR2 FVKESK. The CDR3 spans 12 residues.

The J gene is TRBJ2-5, the V gene TRBV29-1; 8 nucleotides line up with TRBD2. Germline V gene sequence: CDR1 SQVTM, CDR2 ANQGSEA. Trimming took 5 bases from V and 3 from J; bases not matched to a gene: 5. This CDR3 is 13 amino acids long. This CDR3 reads CSVHAAGEETQYF. The CDR3 DNA reads as TGCAGCGTTCATGCAGCGGGGGAAGAGACCCAGTACTTC.

A single count supports this clonotype. This chain connects TRBV27 to TRBJ1-1, with 7 bases fitting TRBD1. CDR1 is MNHEY and CDR2 is SMNVEV in the germline V gene (reference sequence). CDR3 size: 14 residues. The ends lost 1 base at V and 3 bases at J; junction bases unmatched: 2. CDR3 residues: CASSLFTGDTEAFF. CDR3 sequence (DNA): TGTGCCAGCAGTTTATTCACAGGGGACACTGAAGCTTTCTTT.

This clonotype has only one observation. The rearrangement joins TRBV28 to TRBJ2-1; 14 bases map to TRBD2. The germline gives CDR1 MDHEN, CDR2 SYDVKM. Unmatched junction bases numbered 2, after V lost 3 bases and J lost 4 bases. The CDR3 runs to 16 residues. DNA of the CDR3: TGTGCCAGCAGTTTCTGGACTAGCGGGGGGTACAATGAGCAGTTCTTC. This codes for CASSFWTSGGYNEQFF.

This clonotype has a single count. This chain joins TRBV27 and TRBJ2-3; D is ambiguous. CDR1 is MNHEY, CDR2 SMNVEV, per germline (reference sequence). Trimming cost V 2 bases and J 7 bases, with 4 bases left between them. This CDR3 comprises 11 residues. For the CDR3, the DNA is TGTGCCAGCAGTTTAGGAAATACGCAGTATTTT. Its protein is CASSLGNTQYF.

The chain uses TRBV2 and TRBJ1-2; possible D gene TRBD1, 6 bases. This CDR3 contains 16 residues. Trimming removed 9 bases from V and 7 bases from J, with 27 bases in between. Per germline, CDR1 SNHLY and CDR2 FYNNEI. CDR3 coding DNA: TGTGCCAGTCCCCCCGGGCCGGACAGCTACCTGGGTGGCTACACCTTC. This codes for CASPPGPDSYLGGYTF.

This chain connects TRBV9 to TRBJ1-5, with TRBD1 matching 7 bases. The V gene's germline CDR1 is SGDLS and CDR2 YYNGEE. The CDR3 has 14 residues. The trim removed 3 bases at V and 4 bases at J, leaving 4 bases unmatched. CDR3 DNA sequence: TGTGCCAGCAGCGCCTCGGACAGGAATCAGCCCCAGCATTTT. Encoded protein: CASSASDRNQPQHF.

J is TRBJ2-1 and V is TRBV19; 7 bases match TRBD1. The J segment lost 5 bases and the V segment lost 7 bases, leaving 5 bases of the junction unmatched. Germline V gene sequence: CDR1 LNHDA, CDR2 SQIVND (reference sequence). This CDR3 region has 13 residues. DNA of the CDR3: TGTGCCAGTAAAGGGGACAGTAACAATGAGCAGTTCTTC. This translates into CASKGDSNNEQFF.

The V call is TRBV15, the J call TRBJ1-5, with D maybe TRBD1 (5 bases). The V gene lost 3 bases and the J gene lost 0 bases, with 18 bases spanning the gap. This CDR3 contains 18 residues. CDR1 is LNHNV, CDR2 YYDKDF, per germline (reference sequence). CDR3 nucleotide sequence: TGTGCCACCAGCAGGAAGGGGATGAGGTTAGATAGCAATCAGCCCCAGCATTTT. It yields the protein CATSRKGMRLDSNQPQHF.